This paragraph reports one T cell receptor (beta chain). As yet, its antigen is unknown. This entry comes from a study of blood T cells in healthy people across ages. Points from the study as a whole: Both higher diversity and more naive CD4+ cells marked long-lived donors when set against aged donors. Considered underestimates were the diversity estimates obtained from one million T cells.

Every donor provided roughly 10 milliliters of peripheral blood. The second PCR ran roughly 6 to 11 cycles with a sample-barcoded 5' primer and J-beta primers. One entry per CDR3 protein, called by TCRdb with MiXCR from the 5' RACE reads. The repertoire includes 800,000 or so distinct CDR3 sequences, approximately 25% of them detected once, and more than 3% sits in the top ten. These data were also filed under a second study, of T cells of mothers and their children. As reported in that work: Versus unrelated pairs, overlap was slightly higher in related mother-child pairs, without reaching significance.

The clonotype was recovered from a boy aged 10-17 years in good health. The material sequenced was blood.

In nucleotides, the CDR3 is TGCAGCGTTGAAGGTTACACAGATACGCAGTATTTT. It yields the protein CSVEGYTDTQYF. The chain uses TRBV29-1 and TRBJ2-3; D is undetermined. V was trimmed by 1 base and J by 2 bases, leaving 4 bases between them. Germline V gene lookup returns CDR1 SQVTM and CDR2 ANQGSEA. The CDR3 totals 12 residues.